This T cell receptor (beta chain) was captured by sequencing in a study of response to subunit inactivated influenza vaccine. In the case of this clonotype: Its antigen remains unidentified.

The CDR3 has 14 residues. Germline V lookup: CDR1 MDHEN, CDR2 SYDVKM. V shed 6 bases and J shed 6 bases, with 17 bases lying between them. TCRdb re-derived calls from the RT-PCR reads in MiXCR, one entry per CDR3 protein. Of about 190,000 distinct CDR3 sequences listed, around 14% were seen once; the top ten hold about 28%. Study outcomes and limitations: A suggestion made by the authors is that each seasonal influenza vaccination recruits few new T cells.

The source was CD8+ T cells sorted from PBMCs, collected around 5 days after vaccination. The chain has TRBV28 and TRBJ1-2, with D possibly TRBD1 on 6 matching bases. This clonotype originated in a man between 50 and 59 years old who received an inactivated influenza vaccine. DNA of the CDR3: TGTGCCAGCAGCCCGGCCGGGACAAGCCATGGCTACACCTTC. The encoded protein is CASSPAGTSHGYTF.